This T cell receptor beta chain was identified in a study of CD8+ T cells in alopecia areata. Treatment in this sample: oral pan-JAK inhibitor, 5-10 mg twice daily. This clone was found a few times. Antigen: not known. General study points: With tofacitinib ongoing, many expanded lesional clones persisted in both scalp and blood.

cDNA reverse transcribed from extracted RNA served as the sequencing template. TCRdb keeps only in-frame clones here, not all; method: immunoSEQ multiplex PCR. The sample lists around 100,000 clones; about 40% were seen once. The clonotype originates from a human donor with alopecia areata. Sequences were derived from CD8+ T cells sorted from blood, sampled at week 24, from a patient treated with tofacitinib.

Here the CDR3 reads CASSQRQAQETQYF. CDR3 DNA sequence: TGTGCCAGCAGCCAACGACAGGCCCAAGAGACCCAGTACTTC. The rearrangement links TRBV14 to TRBJ2-5, with TRBD1 as a possible D gene (6 bases). The CDR3 has 14 residues. The V and J ends lost 2 bases and 1 base respectively, with 8 bases between them. Germline V gene sequence: CDR1 SGHDN, CDR2 FVKESK.